This T cell receptor (beta chain) emerged from a study of siplizumab effects on memory and regulatory T cells. Findings and limits, study-wide: Naive-or-memory phenotypes were unassignable for roughly 80-96% of proliferating CD4+ or CD8+ clones.

J gave up 0 bases and V 2 bases, and 5 bases lay outside the gene matches. This CDR3 region has 16 residues. CDR1 MGHRA and CDR2 YSYEKL come from the germline V gene. Profiling relied on immunoSEQ multiplex PCR, and the TCRdb table lists in-frame clones only, not all of them. Altogether around 100,000 clones are present, about 94% being singletons, with the ten largest covering 1% to 1.5%. Remarks on this clone: Antigen unknown.

This receptor was identified in a human donor in good health. The genes are TRBV4-1 and TRBJ2-3; 7 bases agree with TRBD2. The sample was non-Treg CD4+ T cells sorted from blood. The CDR3 region is CASSQRASGSTDTQYF. As DNA, the CDR3 is TGCGCCAGCAGCCAACGCGCTAGCGGTAGCACAGATACGCAGTATTTT.